These T cell receptor beta chains were read from a single sample in a study of blood T cell repertoires in COVID-19. The table came from immunoSEQ multiplex PCR; TCRdb's copy has only in-frame clones and leaves some out. The table shows some 260,000 clones, with roughly 90% occurring only once. The sample taken for sequencing was PBMCs or T cells enriched from blood (not recorded which). These receptors were taken from a woman aged 25-40 years with acute COVID-19. CDR3s include the opening cysteine and the closing phenylalanine or tryptophan. Fields, in order: J gene, D gene, V gene, clone size, CDR3 protein, CDR3 DNA. D genes are given only for firm matches. Rows may omit the clone size; those that give it use once, few, many or a size class.

>TRBJ1-1|.|TRBV6-6|once
CASSPGARTEAFF
TGTGCCAGCAGTCCGGGTGCTCGGACTGAAGCTTTCTTT
>TRBJ2-7|TRBD2|TRBV12-5|.
CASGMDRARLAGPPLYEQYF
TGTGCTAGTGGTATGGACAGGGCCCGACTAGCGGGACCTCCTTTGTACGAGCAGTACTTC
>TRBJ2-1|.|TRBV29-1|.
CSVTRGGNNEQFF
TGCAGCGTGACTCGCGGTGGAAACAATGAGCAGTTCTTC
>TRBJ2-1|TRBD1|TRBV11-3|few
CASSRDRGVYNEQFF
TGTGCCAGCAGCAGGGACAGGGGAGTATACAATGAGCAGTTCTTC
>TRBJ2-1|.|TRBV19|.
CASSIDRSSYNEQFF
TGTGCCAGTAGTATAGACAGAAGCTCCTACAATGAGCAGTTCTTC
>TRBJ2-1|TRBD2|TRBV7-2|.
CASSLGLAGGEQFF
TGTGCCAGCAGCTTGGGCCTAGCGGGAGGTGAGCAGTTCTTC
>TRBJ1-6|TRBD1|TRBV18|.
CASSPWDSRANSPLHF
TGTGCCAGCTCACCATGGGACAGTAGGGCGAATTCACCCCTCCACTTT
>TRBJ2-6|TRBD1|TRBV7-6|.
CASSFTGTGSAGANVLTF
TGTGCCAGCAGCTTTACCGGGACAGGCAGTGCCGGGGCCAACGTCCTGACTTTC
>TRBJ2-7|TRBD2|TRBV5-1|.
CASSSGGVGYEQYF
TGCGCCAGCAGCTCGGGAGGTGTAGGCTACGAGCAGTACTTC
>TRBJ2-5|.|TRBV10-3|.
CAISERGQRPTYQETQYF
TGTGCCATCAGTGAGCGAGGACAGAGGCCCACCTACCAAGAGACCCAGTACTTC
>TRBJ1-3|TRBD1|TRBV5-1|.
CASSLDGQGRNTIYF
TGCGCCAGCAGCTTGGATGGACAGGGAAGAAACACCATATATTTT
>TRBJ1-6|.|TRBV12-5|once
CASGSGTPGGNSPLHF
TGTGCTAGTGGTTCCGGGACTCCGGGGGGTAATTCACCCCTCCACTTT
>TRBJ2-7|.|TRBV3-1/TRBV3-2|.
CASSQETRDWGDEVPYEQYF
TGTGCCAGCAGCCAAGAGACCCGGGACTGGGGGGATGAAGTTCCCTACGAGCAGTACTTC
>TRBJ1-2|.|TRBV29-1|.
CSVKDSGYTF
TGCAGCGTGAAGGACAGTGGCTACACCTTC
>TRBJ1-4|TRBD1|TRBV28|once
CASSPPDRGPANEKLFF
TGTGCCAGCAGTCCCCCGGACAGGGGGCCGGCTAATGAAAAACTGTTTTTT
>TRBJ1-1|.|TRBV28|once
CASRDTGLEAFF
TGTGCCAGCAGAGATACAGGTCTTGAAGCTTTCTTT
>TRBJ1-1|TRBD1|TRBV19|.
CASTPGQGLTEAFF
TGTGCCAGTACCCCGGGACAGGGTCTCACTGAAGCTTTCTTT
>TRBJ2-7|.|TRBV7-9|.
CASSLGYGLAKSHEQYF
TGTGCCAGCAGCTTAGGATACGGGCTAGCGAAGAGCCACGAGCAGTACTTC
>TRBJ2-3|TRBD1|TRBV4-1|.
CASSQAGTGGYTDTQYF
TGCGCCAGCAGCCAAGCCGGGACAGGGGGATACACAGATACGCAGTATTTT
>TRBJ1-1|.|TRBV7-2|.
CASSTGQSLSAFF
TGTGCCAGCAGCACCGGACAGTCCTTAAGCGCTTTCTTT
>TRBJ2-2|.|TRBV4-1|.
CASSQDPGRSGELFF
TGCGCCAGCAGCCAAGATCCAGGGCGATCCGGGGAGCTGTTTTTT
>TRBJ1-2|.|TRBV7-7|.
CASSLAVGYTF
TGTGCTAGCAGCTTAGCCGTAGGCTACACCTTC
>TRBJ1-5|.|TRBV28|once
CASQGRRLPQHF
TGTGCCAGTCAGGGGCGACGTCTGCCCCAGCATTTT
>TRBJ2-7|.|TRBV29-1|.
CSVEGLERREQYF
TGCAGCGTTGAAGGACTAGAGCGGCGCGAGCAGTACTTC
>TRBJ2-5|.|TRBV9|.
CASSVDGLGQETQYF
TGTGCCAGCAGCGTAGACGGACTTGGCCAAGAGACCCAGTACTTC
>TRBJ2-3|.|TRBV4-1|once
CASSQGGGTDTQYF
TGCGCCAGCAGCCAAGGCGGGGGCACAGATACGCAGTATTTT
>TRBJ1-1|.|TRBV13|.
CASRRNTEAFF
TGTGCCAGCAGGAGGAACACTGAAGCTTTCTTT
>TRBJ2-3|.|TRBV7-3|.
CASSLWAASTDTQYF
TGTGCCAGCAGCTTATGGGCAGCAAGCACAGATACGCAGTATTTT
>TRBJ1-6|.|TRBV27|.
CASSLSGTSYSPLHF
TGTGCCAGCAGTTTGTCCGGGACATCCTATTCACCCCTCCACTTT
>TRBJ2-7|.|TRBV5-1|.
CASSLAASDAGEQYF
TGCGCCAGCAGCTTGGCGGCTAGCGATGCAGGCGAGCAGTACTTC
>TRBJ2-1|.|TRBV30|.
CAWTSATSSYNEQFF
TGTGCCTGGACTAGCGCCACCAGCTCCTACAATGAGCAGTTCTTC
>TRBJ2-7|TRBD2|TRBV7-3|.
CASSPRTSSEQYF
TGTGCCAGCAGCCCGAGGACTAGTTCCGAGCAGTACTTC
>TRBJ1-2|TRBD1|TRBV7-2|.
CASSLFRTGDGYTF
TGTGCCAGCAGCTTGTTTAGGACAGGGGATGGCTACACCTTC
>TRBJ2-3|.|TRBV7-9|.
CASSSTLDTQYF
TGTGCCAGCAGCTCGACACTAGATACGCAGTATTTT
>TRBJ2-7|.|TRBV9|once
CASSVAPSSHEQYF
TGTGCCAGCAGCGTAGCGCCTAGTAGTCACGAGCAGTACTTC
>TRBJ2-7|TRBD1|TRBV28|.
CASSPGTAITYEQYF
TGTGCCAGCAGCCCCGGGACAGCCATCACCTACGAGCAGTACTTC
>TRBJ2-1|.|TRBV27|.
CASSFSGSYNEQFF
TGTGCCAGCAGTTTTAGCGGAAGCTACAATGAGCAGTTCTTC
>TRBJ2-1|TRBD1|TRBV15|few
CATSIRDRGRQFF
TGTGCCACCAGCATACGAGACAGGGGACGGCAGTTCTTC
>TRBJ1-2|.|TRBV2|.
CASNTPGHHLANYGYTF
TGTGCCAGCAATACACCGGGACACCACCTAGCTAACTATGGCTACACCTTC
>TRBJ2-3|TRBD2|TRBV9|.
CASNGGVRTDTQYF
TGTGCCAGCAATGGGGGGGTTCGGACAGATACGCAGTATTTT
>TRBJ1-1|.|TRBV2|.
CASSSTGRQATEAFF
TGTGCCAGCAGCAGCACGGGGCGACAGGCCACTGAAGCTTTCTTT
>TRBJ2-1|.|TRBV7-9|once
CASSPRQPLNEQFF
TGTGCCAGCAGCCCCAGACAGCCTCTCAATGAGCAGTTCTTC
>TRBJ2-1|.|TRBV9|.
CASSVDADYTYEQFF
TGTGCCAGCAGCGTAGATGCGGACTACACGTATGAGCAGTTCTTC
>TRBJ2-7|TRBD1|TRBV5-1|.
CASSRGQGAAEQYF
TGCGCCAGCAGCAGAGGACAGGGGGCGGCCGAGCAGTACTTC
>TRBJ1-2|.|TRBV2|few
CASSAMVGGYGYTF
TGTGCCAGCAGTGCAATGGTGGGAGGCTATGGCTACACCTTC
>TRBJ2-1|TRBD2|TRBV19|.
CASSPTSDSYNEQFF
TGTGCCAGTAGTCCGACTAGCGACTCCTACAATGAGCAGTTCTTC
>TRBJ1-5|TRBD1|TRBV6-2/TRBV6-3|.
CASSPQGARYIQPQHF
TGTGCCAGCAGTCCACAGGGGGCAAGGTATATCCAGCCCCAGCATTTT
>TRBJ1-1|TRBD1|TRBV7-9|.
CASSFAGGSGTEAFF
TGTGCCAGCAGCTTCGCAGGGGGTTCAGGCACTGAAGCTTTCTTT
>TRBJ1-1|.|TRBV29-1|.
CSVGGGMNTEAFF
TGCAGCGTAGGCGGGGGAATGAACACTGAAGCTTTCTTT
>TRBJ1-2|.|TRBV2|.
CASSEAFRVYGYTF
TGTGCCAGCAGTGAAGCGTTCCGAGTCTATGGCTACACCTTC
>TRBJ2-7|.|TRBV11-2|once
CASSLRIGGPHEQYF
TGTGCCAGCAGCCTAAGGATCGGGGGTCCCCACGAGCAGTACTTC
>TRBJ1-3|.|TRBV3-1/TRBV3-2|.
CASSQEGDAIYF
TGTGCCAGCAGCCAGGAAGGAGACGCCATATATTTT
>TRBJ2-7|TRBD2|TRBV5-1|.
CASSPAASGSSEQYF
TGCGCCAGCAGCCCGGCAGCTAGCGGGAGTTCCGAGCAGTACTTC
>TRBJ1-3|.|TRBV29-1|.
CSVEPYSGNTIYF
TGCAGCGTTGAACCCTACTCTGGAAACACCATATATTTT
>TRBJ2-4|TRBD2|TRBV4-3|.
CASSQGNSGSHIQYF
TGCGCCAGCAGCCAAGGAAATAGCGGGAGTCACATTCAGTACTTC